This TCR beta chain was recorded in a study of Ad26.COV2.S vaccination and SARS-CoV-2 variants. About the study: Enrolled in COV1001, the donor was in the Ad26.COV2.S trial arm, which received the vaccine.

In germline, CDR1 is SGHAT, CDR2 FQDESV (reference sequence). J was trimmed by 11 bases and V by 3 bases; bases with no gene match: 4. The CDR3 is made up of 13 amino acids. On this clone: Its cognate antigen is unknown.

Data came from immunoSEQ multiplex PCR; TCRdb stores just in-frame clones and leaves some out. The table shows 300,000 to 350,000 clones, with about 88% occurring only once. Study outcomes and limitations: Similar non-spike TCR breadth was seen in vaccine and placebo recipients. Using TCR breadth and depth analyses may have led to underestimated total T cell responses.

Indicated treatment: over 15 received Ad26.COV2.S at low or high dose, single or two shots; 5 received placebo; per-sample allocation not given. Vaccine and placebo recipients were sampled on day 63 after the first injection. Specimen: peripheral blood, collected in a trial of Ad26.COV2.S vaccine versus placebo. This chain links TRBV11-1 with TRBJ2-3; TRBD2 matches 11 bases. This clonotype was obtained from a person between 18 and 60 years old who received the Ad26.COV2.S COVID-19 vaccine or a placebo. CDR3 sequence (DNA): TGTGCCAGCAGCTTGCACGGACTAGCGGGGCAGTATTTT. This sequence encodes CASSLHGLAGQYF.